Listed below are T cell receptor beta chains from one sample, sequenced in a study of blood T cell repertoires in COVID-19. The table came from immunoSEQ multiplex PCR; TCRdb's copy has only in-frame clones and leaves some out. The data hold about 280,000 clones, with just over 85% observed a single time. Sequenced input: peripheral blood. The receptors here all came from a woman in her twenties or thirties with active or convalescent COVID-19. CDR3s include the opening cysteine and the closing phenylalanine or tryptophan. A D gene is named only where the DNA matches it firmly. Rows may omit the clone size; those that give it use once, few, many or a size class.

>TRBJ1-6|-|-|TRBV9
CASGGSPYNSPLHF
TGTGCCAGCGGGGGGTCACCTTATAATTCACCCCTCCACTTT
>TRBJ1-2|TRBD1|-|TRBV27
CASSLKGQGTVHGYTF
TGTGCCAGCAGTCTTAAGGGACAGGGGACGGTGCATGGCTACACCTTC
>TRBJ2-1|-|once|TRBV5-1
CASSWTDFYNEQFF
TGCGCCAGCAGCTGGACGGACTTCTACAATGAGCAGTTCTTC
>TRBJ1-1|-|-|TRBV18
CASSPDIMNTEAFF
TGTGCCAGCTCACCAGACATCATGAACACTGAAGCTTTCTTT
>TRBJ2-5|TRBD2|once|TRBV6-5
CASPARRGSEETQYF
TGTGCCAGCCCCGCGAGGCGGGGGAGCGAAGAGACCCAGTACTTC
>TRBJ1-6|-|-|TRBV7-2
CASSPPGGESPLHF
TGTGCCAGCAGCCCCCCCGGGGGAGAGTCACCCCTCCACTTT
>TRBJ1-6|-|-|TRBV5-1
CASSLTGSPLHF
TGCGCCAGCAGCCTCACGGGTTCACCCCTCCACTTT
>TRBJ1-2|-|few|TRBV28
CASSPGHRSGYTF
TGTGCCAGCAGCCCGGGACACCGGAGTGGCTACACCTTC
>TRBJ1-1|TRBD1|-|TRBV6-5
CASKGQGKNTEAFF
TGTGCCAGCAAGGGACAGGGGAAGAACACTGAAGCTTTCTTT
>TRBJ2-3|TRBD2|-|TRBV18
CASSAGLAPTDTQYF
TGTGCCAGCTCAGCGGGACTAGCCCCCACAGATACGCAGTATTTT
>TRBJ2-7|-|few|TRBV5-4
CASSTGAGTGTSYEQYF
TGTGCCAGCAGCACTGGCGCGGGTACAGGGACCTCCTACGAGCAGTACTTC
>TRBJ2-5|TRBD1|-|TRBV6-2/TRBV6-3
CASSSAGGWKTQYF
TGTGCCAGCAGTTCTGCAGGGGGCTGGAAGACCCAGTACTTC
>TRBJ1-3|-|-|TRBV11-3
CASSSGGLGNTIYF
TGTGCCAGCAGCAGCGGGGGCCTTGGAAACACCATATATTTT
>TRBJ2-5|-|-|TRBV7-9
CASSLRRGGFQETQYF
TGTGCCAGCAGCTTGAGAAGGGGGGGGTTCCAAGAGACCCAGTACTTC
>TRBJ1-3|-|-|TRBV5-5
CASSLGAGRNTIYF
TGTGCCAGCAGCTTGGGGGCAGGGAGAAACACCATATATTTT
>TRBJ1-2|-|-|TRBV5-1
CASSPLGGRMNYGYTF
TGCGCCAGCAGCCCTCTCGGGGGACGGATGAACTATGGCTACACCTTC
>TRBJ1-3|-|-|TRBV9
CASSVEGAGNTIYF
TGTGCCAGCAGCGTAGAAGGGGCTGGAAACACCATATATTTT
>TRBJ2-7|TRBD1|-|TRBV3-1/TRBV3-2
CASSQDIGQGLTYEQYF
TGTGCCAGCAGCCAAGATATAGGACAGGGATTAACCTACGAGCAGTACTTC
>TRBJ1-2|TRBD1|-|TRBV7-2
CASSLSGTEDGGYTF
TGTGCCAGCAGCTTATCCGGGACAGAGGACGGGGGCTACACCTTC
>TRBJ1-2|-|-|TRBV9
CASSPPGTGYGYTF
TGTGCCAGCAGCCCCCCCGGGACTGGTTATGGCTACACCTTC
>TRBJ2-2|-|-|TRBV5-4
CASSLGSTNTGELFF
TGTGCCAGCAGCTTGGGCAGTACGAACACCGGGGAGCTGTTTTTT
>TRBJ2-3|TRBD1|-|TRBV5-1
CASSPETGVTDTQYF
TGCGCCAGCAGCCCGGAGACAGGGGTCACAGATACGCAGTATTTT
>TRBJ1-3|-|-|TRBV3-1/TRBV3-2
CASSPRQLNSGNTIYF
TGTGCCAGCAGTCCGAGGCAGCTTAACTCTGGAAACACCATATATTTT
>TRBJ1-5|TRBD1|-|TRBV9
CASSAGQGPQPQHF
TGTGCCAGCAGCGCGGGACAGGGACCGCAGCCCCAGCATTTT
>TRBJ2-7|TRBD2|-|TRBV6-6
CASMNAGAYEQYF
TGTGCCAGCATGAATGCGGGGGCCTACGAGCAGTACTTC
>TRBJ1-4|TRBD1|-|TRBV19
CASMDQGAGEKLFF
TGTGCCAGTATGGATCAGGGGGCGGGTGAAAAACTGTTTTTT
>TRBJ1-1|-|few|TRBV19
CASSISVERAGAFF
TGTGCCAGTAGTATCTCGGTCGAGAGGGCCGGAGCTTTCTTT
>TRBJ1-1|-|-|TRBV28
CASRTRAGAGGEAFF
TGTGCCAGCAGAACCAGAGCGGGGGCTGGGGGTGAAGCTTTCTTT
>TRBJ2-7|TRBD1|-|TRBV7-9
CASSPRGRGNEQYF
TGTGCCAGCAGCCCTCGCGGCAGGGGGAACGAGCAGTACTTC
>TRBJ1-1|-|-|TRBV7-8
CASSLSSGSEAFF
TGTGCCAGCAGCTTATCCTCGGGATCTGAAGCTTTCTTT
>TRBJ2-1|-|-|TRBV12-5
CASAYRNEQFF
TGTGCTAGTGCCTACCGCAATGAGCAGTTCTTC
>TRBJ2-1|TRBD2|-|TRBV7-3
CASSLAGVNEQFF
TGTGCCAGCAGCTTAGCGGGGGTGAATGAGCAGTTCTTC
>TRBJ1-5|TRBD1|-|TRBV15
CATSRDRGRNQPQHF
TGTGCCACCAGCAGGGACAGGGGGCGAAATCAGCCCCAGCATTTT
>TRBJ1-1|-|once|TRBV29-1
CSVVGVVLGGLEAFF
TGCAGCGTTGTGGGGGTCGTCCTCGGGGGTCTCGAAGCTTTCTTT
>TRBJ1-5|-|-|TRBV6-6
CASSYSEGRGGQPQHF
TGTGCCAGCAGTTACTCGGAAGGCAGGGGTGGCCAGCCCCAGCATTTT
>TRBJ1-1|-|once|TRBV6-6
CASSYRQQNTEAFF
TGTGCCAGCAGTTACCGACAGCAGAACACTGAAGCTTTCTTT
>TRBJ2-2|-|-|TRBV5-1
CASSLTVSNTGELFF
TGCGCCAGCAGCTTGACAGTTTCGAACACCGGGGAGCTGTTTTTT
>TRBJ2-1|-|-|TRBV5-8
CASSPGQMLYDNEQFF
TGTGCCAGCAGCCCGGGTCAAATGCTATATGACAATGAGCAGTTCTTC
>TRBJ2-6|-|-|TRBV7-2
CASSLGRRGSSGANVLTF
TGTGCCAGCAGCTTGGGAAGACGGGGTAGCTCTGGGGCCAACGTCCTGACTTTC
>TRBJ2-2|TRBD2|once|TRBV7-2
CASRPGLAGSGELFF
TGTGCCAGCAGACCGGGACTAGCGGGGTCCGGGGAGCTGTTTTTT
>TRBJ1-6|-|-|TRBV20-1
CSAPLATLHF
TGCAGTGCCCCCCTGGCCACCCTCCACTTT
>TRBJ1-5|-|-|TRBV24-1
CATSGGGYNQPQHF
TGTGCCACCAGTGGGGGGGGTTACAATCAGCCCCAGCATTTT
>TRBJ2-3|TRBD2|-|TRBV24-1
CATSDPLAGGRDTQYF
TGTGCCACCAGTGATCCGCTAGCGGGGGGACGGGATACGCAGTATTTT
>TRBJ2-7|-|once|TRBV14
CASSQGGYEQYF
TGTGCCAGCAGCCAAGGCGGGTACGAGCAGTACTTC
>TRBJ2-3|-|-|TRBV6-9
CASSPTSGGPDTQYF
TGTGCCAGCAGCCCGACTAGTGGAGGGCCAGATACGCAGTATTTT
>TRBJ1-3|-|-|TRBV5-1
CASSFTGLAGNTIYF
TGCGCCAGCAGCTTTACAGGGTTAGCAGGAAACACCATATATTTT
>TRBJ2-3|-|once|TRBV27
CASSFEGRSTDTQYF
TGTGCCAGCAGTTTTGAGGGGAGGAGCACAGATACGCAGTATTTT
>TRBJ2-1|TRBD2|-|TRBV5-6
CASSSSGVSSYNEQFF
TGTGCCAGCAGCTCGAGCGGGGTTAGCTCCTACAATGAGCAGTTCTTC
>TRBJ2-7|TRBD2|-|TRBV5-1
CASSLTVAGIGEQYF
TGCGCCAGCAGCTTGACGGTAGCGGGGATTGGGGAGCAGTACTTC
>TRBJ2-3|TRBD2|-|TRBV5-5
CASSTQLAGAADTQYF
TGTGCCAGCAGCACCCAACTAGCGGGGGCGGCAGATACGCAGTATTTT
>TRBJ1-6|TRBD1|-|TRBV6-2/TRBV6-3
CASSRPGQGIHF
TGTGCCAGCAGTCGCCCGGGACAGGGAATCCATTTT
>TRBJ1-2|-|once|TRBV5-1
CASSWTGSNYGYTF
TGCGCCAGCAGCTGGACGGGGAGTAACTATGGCTACACCTTC